This passage covers 5 T cell receptor beta chains from one sample sequenced in a study of OX40 agonist ivuxolimab in advanced cancers. Sequencing used immunoSEQ multiplex PCR; TCRdb keeps in-frame clones, though not all of them. The sample has some 100,000 clones; around 84% are singletons. The source was CD4+ or CD8+ T cells sorted from blood, collected in a trial of the OX40 agonist ivuxolimab. These receptor sequences come from an adult with an advanced solid tumor such as melanoma, head and neck, liver or kidney cancer.

A single count supports this clone. The chain links TRBV7-9 to TRBJ1-1; TRBD1 aligns across 7 bases. CDR1 and CDR2 (germline): SEHNR, FQNEAQ (reference sequence). With 5 bases clipped from V and 5 bases from J, the junction kept 11 bases outside the gene matches. This CDR3 has 15 residues. CDR3 sequence: CASSPGGVGKTEAFF. The DNA for the CDR3 is TGTGCCAGCAGCCCAGGGGGGGTCGGGAAGACTGAAGCTTTCTTT.

The genes are TRBV28 and TRBJ2-7; 7 nucleotides line up with TRBD1. V lost 4 bases to trimming and J lost 4 bases; unmatched junction nucleotides: 16. The germline CDR1 and CDR2 sequences are MDHEN and SYDVKM. This CDR3 has 17 residues. The CDR3: CASSYSLDRWMWYEQYF. The DNA for the CDR3 is TGTGCCAGCAGTTATTCCCTGGACAGGTGGATGTGGTACGAGCAGTACTTC.

V and J are TRBV7-9 and TRBJ2-1, with TRBD2 matching 11 bases. J gave up 8 bases and V 6 bases, and 15 bases lay outside the gene matches. The CDR3 is 17 amino acids. In germline, CDR1 is SEHNR, CDR2 FQNEAQ (reference sequence). DNA for the CDR3: TGTGCCAGCAGTCTCGGTAGCGGGAGGGCCTGGTGGGATGAGCAGTTCTTC. It specifies CASSLGSGRAWWDEQFF.

CDR3 sequence reads: CASITTDTEAFF. CDR3 in DNA: TGTGCCAGCATTACGACAGACACTGAAGCTTTCTTT. The rearrangement joins TRBV28 to TRBJ1-1, with D possibly matching TRBD1 (5 bases). Looked up from germline, CDR1 is MDHEN and CDR2 is SYDVKM. With 7 bases removed from V and 3 bases from J, the gap between germline ends came to 9 bases. The CDR3 sequence is 12 residues long.

The V and J genes are TRBV6-1 and TRBJ1-3; D unresolved. Germline V gene lookup returns CDR1 MNHNS and CDR2 SASEGT. This CDR3 is built from 15 residues. The V and J ends lost 7 bases and 0 bases respectively, with 13 bases between them. The CDR3 loop is CASIPTISSGNTIYF. In nucleotides, the CDR3 is TGTGCCAGCATCCCGACCATTTCCTCTGGAAACACCATATATTTT.